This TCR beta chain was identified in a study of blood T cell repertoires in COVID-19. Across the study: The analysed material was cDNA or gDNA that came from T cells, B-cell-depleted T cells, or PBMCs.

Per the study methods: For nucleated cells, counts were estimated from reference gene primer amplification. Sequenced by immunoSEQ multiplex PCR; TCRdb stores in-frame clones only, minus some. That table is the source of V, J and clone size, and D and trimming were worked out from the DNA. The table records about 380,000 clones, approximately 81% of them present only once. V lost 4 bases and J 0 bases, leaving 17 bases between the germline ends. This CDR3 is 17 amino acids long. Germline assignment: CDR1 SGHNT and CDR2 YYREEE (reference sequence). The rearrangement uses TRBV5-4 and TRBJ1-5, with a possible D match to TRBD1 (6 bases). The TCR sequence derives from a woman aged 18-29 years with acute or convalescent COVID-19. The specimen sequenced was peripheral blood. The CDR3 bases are TGTGCCAGCAGCAACGGGGGGGGCTTTTATAGCAATCAGCCCCAGCATTTT. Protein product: CASSNGGGFYSNQPQHF. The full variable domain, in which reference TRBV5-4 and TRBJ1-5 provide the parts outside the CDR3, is ETGVTQSPTHLIKTRGQQVTLRCSSQSGHNTVSWYQQALGQGPQFIFQYYREEENGRGNFPPRFSGLQFPNYSSELNVNALELDDSALYLCASSNGGGFYSNQPQHFGDGTRLSIL.